Shown below are 28 T cell receptor beta chains from a single sample sequenced in a study of blood T cell repertoires in COVID-19. Some clones are missing from TCRdb's copy, which holds only in-frame ones; the method was immunoSEQ multiplex PCR. There are more than 300,000 clones in the sample; about 90% occur only once, and more than 0.85% lies in the top ten. The sequencing sample was made of peripheral blood. The source of these receptors is a woman aged 40-49 years with COVID-19, enrolled during active disease.

This clone was counted ten times or more. J is TRBJ1-2 and V is TRBV27, with D tentatively TRBD1 (5 bases). The ends were cut back, 5 bases at V and 2 bases at J, with 12 bases in the middle. The CDR3 consists of 14 residues. The germline gives CDR1 MNHEY, CDR2 SMNVEV (reference sequence). The CDR3, as DNA: TGTGCCAGCAGTCCCTGGGGGGGGAACTATGGCTACACCTTC. Translation: CASSPWGGNYGYTF.

V usage is TRBV19 and J usage is TRBJ1-3; D is undetermined. CDR3 size: 15 residues. Germline V CDR1 and CDR2: LNHDA, SQIVND (reference sequence). V was clipped by 1 base and J by 0 bases, with 7 bases between them. CDR3 in DNA: TGTGCCAGTAGTATAGGCGTCTTCTCTGGAAACACCATATATTTT. It encodes CASSIGVFSGNTIYF.

J is TRBJ1-4 and V is TRBV3-1 (or the pseudogene TRBV3-2); perhaps TRBD1 as D (6 bases). The germline V and J ends were trimmed by 1 base and 1 base, with 7 bases remaining between them. The germline CDR1 and CDR2 sequences are LGHDT and YNNKEL (reference sequence). The CDR3 loop spans 15 amino acids. The DNA of the CDR3 is TGTGCCAGCAGCCAAGTCAGGGGAACTAATGAAAAACTGTTTTTT. As protein: CASSQVRGTNEKLFF.

CDR3 DNA sequence: TGCGCCAGCAGCCAAGATCCGGACAGCCTCTCTCTAGGCTATGGCTACACCTTC. Translated: CASSQDPDSLSLGYGYTF. This chain joins TRBV4-3 and TRBJ1-2; a weak D match, TRBD1 (6 bases). Germline V gives CDR1 LGHNA, CDR2 YSLEER. The CDR3 is 18 amino acids. Between the trimmed V and J ends, which lost 0 bases and 4 bases, there was a span of 21 bases.

V and J are TRBV19 and TRBJ1-6; 8 nucleotides align to TRBD1. With V trimmed by 4 bases and J by 5 bases, 13 bases remained unmatched. Germline V gene data show CDR1 as LNHDA and CDR2 as SQIVND (reference sequence). The CDR3 is made up of 18 amino acids. The CDR3 sequence: CASSTSPRGQGHNSPLHF. Here the CDR3 DNA reads TGTGCCAGTAGTACAAGCCCTCGAGGACAGGGTCATAATTCACCCCTCCACTTT.

The chain is built from TRBV7-3 and TRBJ2-5, with a weak D call TRBD1 (5 bases). CDR3 length: 15 residues. Trimming took 3 bases from V and 2 from J, leaving 13 bases between them. Germline V lookup: CDR1 SGHTA, CDR2 FQGTGA. CDR3: CASSFAGLRQETQYF. DNA of the CDR3: TGTGCCAGCAGCTTCGCAGGGTTGCGGCAAGAGACCCAGTACTTC.

This clone is a singleton in its sample. The V call is TRBV18, the J call TRBJ1-1; 8 positions agree with TRBD1. This CDR3 has 15 amino acids. Trimming removed 0 bases from V and 1 base from J; junction bases left unmatched: 1. CDR1 and CDR2 from the germline V gene are KGHSH and LQKENI. For the CDR3, the DNA is TGTGCCAGCTCACCACCGACAGGGGAGAACACTGAAGCTTTCTTT. Translating gives CASSPPTGENTEAFF. The entire variable domain, with the rest obtained from reference TRBV18 and TRBJ1-1, is as follows: NAGVMQNPRHLVRRRGQEARLRCSPMKGHSHVYWYRQLPEEGLKFMVYLQKENIIDESGMPKERFSAEFPKEGPSILRIQQVVRGDSAAYFCASSPPTGENTEAFFGQGTRLTVV.

This clone turned up a few times. V is TRBV5-1 and J is TRBJ2-7; D is unclear. Germline V lookup: CDR1 SGHRS, CDR2 YFSETQ. This CDR3 has 13 amino acids. V shed 4 bases and J shed 0 bases, with 8 bases lying between them. This CDR3 reads CASSRSHSYEQYF. The CDR3 nucleotides are TGCGCCAGCAGCCGGAGCCACTCCTACGAGCAGTACTTC.

The genes are TRBV6-2 or TRBV6-3 and TRBJ2-2; D is possibly TRBD1 (6 bases). Trimming left V 6 bases short and J 5 bases short, with 13 bases between. Per germline, CDR1 MNHEY and CDR2 SVGEGT. The CDR3 length is 14 residues. CDR3 nucleotides: TGTGCCAGCAGCCCCCACAGGGAAACCGGGGAGCTGTTTTTT. Translation: CASSPHRETGELFF.

The rearrangement joins TRBV6-5 to TRBJ1-1, with 7 nucleotides matching TRBD1. Germline CDR1 and CDR2: MNHEY and SVGAGI. The V segment lost 4 bases and the J segment 3 bases; nucleotides outside the gene matches: 8. This CDR3 comprises 15 residues. The CDR3 nucleotides are TGTGCCAGCAGTTCGGGAGGGGGCGTGGACACTGAAGCTTTCTTT. This sequence encodes CASSSGGGVDTEAFF.

This clone was observed a single time. The chain is built from TRBV5-1 and TRBJ2-1; D perhaps matches TRBD1 (5 bases). V was shortened by 2 bases and J by 4 bases, with 16 bases between the two germline ends. The CDR3 extends over 16 amino acids. The germline gives CDR1 SGHRS, CDR2 YFSETQ. CDR3 loop: CASSFSPLGDYNEQFF. In DNA form, the CDR3 reads TGCGCCAGCAGCTTCTCACCTTTAGGGGATTACAATGAGCAGTTCTTC. Full variable domain (remainder filled in from reference TRBV5-1 and TRBJ2-1): KAGVTQTPRYLIKTRGQQVTLSCSPISGHRSVSWYQQTPGQGLQFLFEYFSETQRNKGNFPGRFSGRQFSNSRSEMNVSTLELGDSALYLCASSFSPLGDYNEQFFGPGTRLTVL.

V is TRBV28 and J is TRBJ2-1; TRBD2 matches 7 bases. With 10 bases clipped from V and 0 bases from J, the junction kept 9 bases outside the gene matches. This CDR3 has 15 amino acids. Germline CDR1 reads MDHEN; CDR2 reads SYDVKM. CDR3: CATYRGTTSYNEQFF. Here the CDR3 DNA reads TGTGCCACCTATCGCGGGACTACCTCCTACAATGAGCAGTTCTTC.

The V gene is TRBV12-3 or TRBV12-4, the J gene TRBJ1-6, with D possibly being TRBD1 (6 bases). CDR3 length equals 13 residues. The V end was cut by 5 bases, the J end by 9 bases, with 11 bases between. The CDR3 is CASSTRTVSPLHF. The CDR3 DNA reads TGTGCCAGCAGTACCAGGACAGTTTCACCCCTCCACTTT.

The J gene is TRBJ1-1, the V gene TRBV7-3; D may be TRBD1 (6 bases). Trimming stripped 2 bases from V and 2 bases from J, with 9 bases between. This CDR3 spans 14 amino acids. Looked up from germline, CDR1 is SGHTA and CDR2 is FQGTGA. The CDR3 sequence: CASSLSGVNTEAFF. The CDR3 nucleotides read TGTGCCAGCAGCTTATCAGGGGTTAACACTGAAGCTTTCTTT.

The rearrangement joins TRBV28 to TRBJ1-5, with 7 bases lining up with TRBD1. Trimming took 4 bases from V and 7 from J; bases not matched to a gene: 7. The germline CDR1 and CDR2 sequences are MDHEN and SYDVKM. The CDR3 has 14 residues. The CDR3 coding sequence is TGTGCCAGCAGTTATGGGACAGAGGCACAGCCCCAGCATTTT. Translation gives CASSYGTEAQPQHF.

V is TRBV24-1 and J is TRBJ1-2; a possible D gene is TRBD1 (6 bases). Germline CDR1 is KGHDR and CDR2 is SFDVKD. V was clipped by 4 bases and J by 8 bases, with 19 bases between them. The CDR3 length is 15 residues. In DNA form, the CDR3 reads TGTGCCACCAGTGACCCAGTGGGGGCGGAAGGCGGCTACACCTTC. This encodes CATSDPVGAEGGYTF.

The sample holds one count of this clone. The rearrangement uses TRBV5-4 and TRBJ1-2; D unclear. The germline gives CDR1 SGHNT, CDR2 YYREEE (reference sequence). The CDR3 length is 14 residues. V lost 4 bases to trimming and J lost 5 bases, with 15 bases between them. The CDR3 bases are TGTGCCAGCAGCCCGGCAGGCGGGGATTATGGCTACACCTTC. The encoded protein is CASSPAGGDYGYTF.

The chain employs TRBV2 and TRBJ2-7, with 8 bases identical to TRBD2. CDR3 length: 14 residues. With 7 bases clipped from V and 1 base from J, the junction kept 6 bases outside the gene matches. The germline V gene encodes CDR1 SNHLY and CDR2 FYNNEI. CDR3 loop: CASILSGGSYEQYF. As DNA, the CDR3 is TGTGCCAGCATTCTGTCGGGAGGGTCCTACGAGCAGTACTTC. The full variable domain, in which reference TRBV2 and TRBJ2-7 provide the parts outside the CDR3, is EPEVTQTPSHQVTQMGQEVILRCVPISNHLYFYWYRQILGQKVEFLVSFYNNEISEKSEIFDDQFSVERPDGSNFTLKIRSTKLEDSAMYFCASILSGGSYEQYFGPGTRLTVT.

This clone was counted between two and nine times. The V gene is TRBV5-6, the J gene TRBJ1-5, with D possibly matching TRBD1 (5 bases). CDR1 is SGHDT, CDR2 YYEEEE, per germline. There are 14 residues in the CDR3. Trimming left V 2 bases short and J 4 bases short, with 10 bases between. CDR3 sequence: CASSLWAGNQPQHF. DNA of the CDR3: TGTGCCAGCAGCTTATGGGCAGGGAATCAGCCCCAGCATTTT.

V gene TRBV5-1 combines with J gene TRBJ2-6, with D possibly matching TRBD2 (5 bases). Germline loops: CDR1 SGHRS, CDR2 YFSETQ. The CDR3 length is 16 residues. V lost 0 bases, J lost 0 bases, and 7 bases lay in between. The DNA for the CDR3 is TGCGCCAGCAGCTTGGGAGGGAGCTCTGGGGCCAACGTCCTGACTTTC. As protein: CASSLGGSSGANVLTF.

Comments on this clone: This specimen includes other DNA sequences encoding the same CDR3. The V gene is TRBV27, the J gene TRBJ1-5; weak D call: TRBD1 (5 bases). CDR3 size: 15 residues. The V and J ends lost 0 bases and 4 bases respectively, with 10 bases between them. Germline V CDR1 and CDR2: MNHEY, SMNVEV (reference sequence). The CDR3 region has the DNA TGTGCCAGCAGTTTATCCGGCAGGGCAAATCAGCCCCAGCATTTT. Protein: CASSLSGRANQPQHF.

The CDR3 reads CASLRSGFGYTF. Written as DNA, the CDR3 is TGTGCCAGCCTCCGGTCCGGGTTTGGCTACACCTTC. This chain joins TRBV5-6 and TRBJ1-2; D is uncertain. This CDR3 comprises 12 residues. V was shortened by 7 bases and J by 7 bases, with 14 bases between the two germline ends. Germline values: CDR1 SGHDT, CDR2 YYEEEE.

The chain employs TRBV15 and TRBJ2-2, with TRBD2 as a possible D gene (5 bases). The CDR3 length is 13 residues. CDR1 is LNHNV, CDR2 YYDKDF, per germline (reference sequence). Trimming shortened V by 0 bases and J by 11 bases, and 10 bases separated the two germline ends. This CDR3 is CATSRDDGGELFF. The CDR3 DNA reads as TGTGCCACCAGCAGAGATGACGGAGGAGAGCTGTTTTTT.

V usage is TRBV7-2 and J usage is TRBJ1-1; 7 bases are a match to TRBD1. The CDR3 contains 14 residues. CDR1 is SGHTA and CDR2 is FQGNSA in the germline V gene. J was trimmed by 3 bases and V by 5 bases; bases with no gene match: 6. The CDR3 bases are TGTGCCAGCAGCATTAACAGGGGAGACACTGAAGCTTTCTTT. Translation gives CASSINRGDTEAFF.

The chain links TRBV5-4 to TRBJ2-2; TRBD1 agrees at 7 bases. Germline CDR1 and CDR2: SGHNT and YYREEE (reference sequence). V lost 3 bases and J lost 1; bases outside the gene matches: 9. The CDR3 spans 17 residues. Written as DNA, the CDR3 is TGTGCCAGCAGCTCAGGACAGGTCACATTGAACACCGGGGAGCTGTTTTTT. Protein sequence: CASSSGQVTLNTGELFF.

The V and J genes are TRBV5-4 and TRBJ1-1; 8 bases align to TRBD1. The CDR3 length is 17 residues. CDR1 and CDR2 (germline): SGHNT, YYREEE (reference sequence). J lost 0 bases, V lost 4 bases, and 11 bases had no gene match. CDR3: CASSPPGQDPVNTEAFF. DNA for the CDR3: TGTGCCAGCAGCCCTCCGGGACAGGACCCTGTGAACACTGAAGCTTTCTTT. The variable domain in full, with the rest retrieved from reference TRBV5-4 and TRBJ1-1, is ETGVTQSPTHLIKTRGQQVTLRCSSQSGHNTVSWYQQALGQGPQFIFQYYREEENGRGNFPPRFSGLQFPNYSSELNVNALELDDSALYLCASSPPGQDPVNTEAFFGQGTRLTVV.

This chain connects TRBV7-8 to TRBJ2-3; the D gene is possibly TRBD2 (5 bases). The CDR3 has 12 residues. Germline assignment: CDR1 SGHVS and CDR2 FQNEAQ. Trimming took 10 bases from V and 6 from J, leaving 14 bases between them. Written as DNA, the CDR3 is TGTGCCACCTCAGTTTCGGGGGATACGCAGTATTTT. Amino acid sequence: CATSVSGDTQYF.

The rearrangement joins TRBV2 to TRBJ1-5; D possibly corresponds to TRBD1 (6 bases). V lost 4 bases to trimming and J lost 5 bases, with 9 bases between them. This CDR3 has 13 residues. CDR1 and CDR2 from the germline V gene are SNHLY and FYNNEI. The DNA of the CDR3 is TGTGCCAGCAGTGTTTGGGGGCATCAGCCCCAGCATTTT. Translated, it gives CASSVWGHQPQHF.